This T cell receptor beta chain appears in the sequencing data of a study of blood T cell repertoires in COVID-19. Study details: Researchers got acute and convalescent COVID-19 samples from the United States, Italy and Spain. Nucleic acid was either cDNA or gDNA, and it came from T cells, B-cell-depleted T cells, or PBMCs.

The authors' processing: Counts of nucleated cells, estimated from reference gene primer amplification, were obtained. Here immunoSEQ multiplex PCR was the method, and the copy in TCRdb shows in-frame clones only, minus some. From that table come the V and J calls and clone size; the DNA was used to work out D and trimming. The sample shows roughly 210,000 clones, less than 90% of them seen only once. The CDR3 contains 16 residues. J was trimmed by 4 bases and V by 0 bases; bases with no gene match: 4. The germline V gene encodes CDR1 KGHSH and CDR2 LQKENI. The sample was peripheral blood. This chain connects TRBV18 to TRBJ2-1, with 9 bases that match TRBD2. This TCR came from a man between 65 and 85 years old with acute or convalescent COVID-19. In DNA form, the CDR3 reads TGTGCCAGCTCACCACCTAGCGGGAGAGGGTACAATGAGCAGTTCTTC. It yields the protein CASSPPSGRGYNEQFF.